This TCR beta chain emerged from a study of response to subunit inactivated influenza vaccine. There are a few counts of this clonotype. Its antigen is unknown. TCRdb processed the RT-PCR reads anew with MiXCR; each CDR3 protein has one entry. Among 500,000 to 600,000 distinct CDR3 sequences listed, about 12% were seen once. The CDR3 has 13 residues. V was clipped by 5 bases and J by 0 bases, with 7 bases between them. Looked up from germline, CDR1 is MDHEN and CDR2 is SYDVKM. Study-wide findings and caveats: With each seasonal influenza vaccination, the authors suggested, few new T cells are recruited.

The sequence came from a man aged 50-59 years who received an inactivated influenza vaccine. The chain is built from TRBV28 and TRBJ2-5, with D unresolved. The sequencing used PBMCs from blood, collected on the day of vaccination. CDR3 bases: TGTGCCAGCAGTAACCGGGACCAAGAGACCCAGTACTTC. Translated, it gives CASSNRDQETQYF. Based on the CDR3 plus reference TRBV28 and TRBJ2-5, the full variable domain is DVKVTQSSRYLVKRTGEKVFLECVQDMDHENMFWYRQDPGLGLRLIYFSYDVKMKEKGDIPEGYSVSREKKERFSLILESASTNQTSMYLCASSNRDQETQYFGPGTRLLVL.